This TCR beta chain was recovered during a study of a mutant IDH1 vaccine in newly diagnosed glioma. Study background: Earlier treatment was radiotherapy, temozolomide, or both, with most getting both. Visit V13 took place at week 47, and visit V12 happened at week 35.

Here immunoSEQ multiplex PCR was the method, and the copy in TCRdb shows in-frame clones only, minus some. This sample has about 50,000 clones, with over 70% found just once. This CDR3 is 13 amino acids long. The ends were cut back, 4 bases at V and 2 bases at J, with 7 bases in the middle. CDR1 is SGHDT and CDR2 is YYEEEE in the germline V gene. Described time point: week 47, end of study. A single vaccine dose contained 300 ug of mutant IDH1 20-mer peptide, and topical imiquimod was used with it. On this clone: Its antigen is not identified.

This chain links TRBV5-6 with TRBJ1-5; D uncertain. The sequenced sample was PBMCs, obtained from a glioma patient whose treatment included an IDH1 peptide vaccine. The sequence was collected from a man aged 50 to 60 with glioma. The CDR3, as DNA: TGTGCCAGCAGCGAAACAGGCAATCAGCCCCAGCATTTT. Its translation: CASSETGNQPQHF.